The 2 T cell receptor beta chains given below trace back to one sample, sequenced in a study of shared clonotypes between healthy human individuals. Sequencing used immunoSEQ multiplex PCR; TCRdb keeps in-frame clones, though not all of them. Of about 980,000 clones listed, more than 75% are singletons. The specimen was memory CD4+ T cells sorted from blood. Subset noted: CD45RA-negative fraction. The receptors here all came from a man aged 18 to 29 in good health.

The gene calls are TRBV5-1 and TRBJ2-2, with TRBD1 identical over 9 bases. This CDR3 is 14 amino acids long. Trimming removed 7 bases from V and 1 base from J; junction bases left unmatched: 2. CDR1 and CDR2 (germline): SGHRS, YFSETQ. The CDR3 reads CASRGQGNTGELFF. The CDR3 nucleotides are TGCGCCAGCCGGGGACAGGGGAACACCGGGGAGCTGTTTTTT.

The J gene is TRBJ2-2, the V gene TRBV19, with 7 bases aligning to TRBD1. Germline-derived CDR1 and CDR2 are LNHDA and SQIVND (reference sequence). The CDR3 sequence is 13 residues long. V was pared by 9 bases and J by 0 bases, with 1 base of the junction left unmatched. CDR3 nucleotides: TGTGCCAGCGGGACAGCGAACACCGGGGAGCTGTTTTTT. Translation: CASGTANTGELFF.